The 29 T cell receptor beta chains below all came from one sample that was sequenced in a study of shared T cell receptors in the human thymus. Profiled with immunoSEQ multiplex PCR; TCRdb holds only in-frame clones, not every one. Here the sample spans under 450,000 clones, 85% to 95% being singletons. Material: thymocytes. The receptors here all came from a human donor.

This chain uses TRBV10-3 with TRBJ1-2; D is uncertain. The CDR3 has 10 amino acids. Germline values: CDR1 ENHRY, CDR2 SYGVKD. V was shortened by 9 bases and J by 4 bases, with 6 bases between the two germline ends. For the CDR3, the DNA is TGTGCCATTACGAGCTATGGCTACACCTTC. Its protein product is CAITSYGYTF.

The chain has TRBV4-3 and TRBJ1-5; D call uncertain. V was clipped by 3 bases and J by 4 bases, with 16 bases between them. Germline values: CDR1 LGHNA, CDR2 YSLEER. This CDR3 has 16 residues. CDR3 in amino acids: CASSHDAAASNQPQHF. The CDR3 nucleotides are TGCGCCAGCAGCCACGATGCGGCTGCCTCGAATCAGCCCCAGCATTTT.

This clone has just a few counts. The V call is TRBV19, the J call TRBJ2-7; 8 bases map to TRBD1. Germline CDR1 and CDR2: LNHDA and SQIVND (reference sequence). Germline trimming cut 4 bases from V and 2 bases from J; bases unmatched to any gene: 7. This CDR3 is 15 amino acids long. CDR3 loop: CASSTQGARAYEQYF. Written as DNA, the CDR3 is TGTGCCAGTAGTACCCAGGGGGCGCGTGCCTACGAGCAGTACTTC.

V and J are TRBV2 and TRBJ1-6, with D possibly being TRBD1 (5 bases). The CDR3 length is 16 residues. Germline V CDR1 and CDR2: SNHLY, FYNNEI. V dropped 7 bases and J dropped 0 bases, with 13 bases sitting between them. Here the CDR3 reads CASTLRQSSYNSPLHF. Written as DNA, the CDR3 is TGTGCCAGCACCCTAAGACAGAGCTCCTATAATTCACCCCTCCACTTT.

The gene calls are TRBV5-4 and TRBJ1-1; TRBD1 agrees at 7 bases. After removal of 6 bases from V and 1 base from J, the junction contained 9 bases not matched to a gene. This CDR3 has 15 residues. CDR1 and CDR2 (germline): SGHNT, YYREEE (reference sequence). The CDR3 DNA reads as TGTGCCAGCAACAGACCGGGACAGCGGAACACTGAAGCTTTCTTT. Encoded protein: CASNRPGQRNTEAFF. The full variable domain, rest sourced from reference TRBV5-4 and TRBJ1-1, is ETGVTQSPTHLIKTRGQQVTLRCSSQSGHNTVSWYQQALGQGPQFIFQYYREEENGRGNFPPRFSGLQFPNYSSELNVNALELDDSALYLCASNRPGQRNTEAFFGQGTRLTVV.

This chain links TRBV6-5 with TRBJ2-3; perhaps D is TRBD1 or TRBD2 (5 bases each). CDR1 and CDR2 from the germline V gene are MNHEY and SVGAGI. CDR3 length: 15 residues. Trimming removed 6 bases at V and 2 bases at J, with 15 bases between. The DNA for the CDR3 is TGTGCCAGCAGGGACAAGCGGTCGCCCACAGATACGCAGTATTTT. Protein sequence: CASRDKRSPTDTQYF.

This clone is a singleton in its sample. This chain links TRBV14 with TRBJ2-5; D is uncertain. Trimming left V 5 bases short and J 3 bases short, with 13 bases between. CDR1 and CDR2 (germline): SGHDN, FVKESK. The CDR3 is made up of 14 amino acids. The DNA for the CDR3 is TGTGCCAGCAGCGCCAGAGCTGTAGAAGAGACCCAGTACTTC. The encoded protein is CASSARAVEETQYF. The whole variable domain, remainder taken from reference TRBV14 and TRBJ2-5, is EAGVTQFPSHSVIEKGQTVTLRCDPISGHDNLYWYRRVMGKEIKFLLHFVKESKQDESGMPNNRFLAERTGGTYSTLKVQPAELEDSGVYFCASSARAVEETQYFGPGTRLLVL.

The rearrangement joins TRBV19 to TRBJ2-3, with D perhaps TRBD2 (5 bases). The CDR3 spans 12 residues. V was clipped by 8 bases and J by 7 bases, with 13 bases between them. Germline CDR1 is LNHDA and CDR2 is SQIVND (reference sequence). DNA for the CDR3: TGTGCCAGTGGGATTCTAGCTCATACGCAGTATTTT. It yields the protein CASGILAHTQYF.

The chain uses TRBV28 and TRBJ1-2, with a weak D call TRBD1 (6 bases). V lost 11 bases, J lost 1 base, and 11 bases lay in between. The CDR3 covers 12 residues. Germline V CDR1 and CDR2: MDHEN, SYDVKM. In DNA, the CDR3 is TGTGCCGACATGGACAGTAACTATGGCTACACCTTC. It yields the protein CADMDSNYGYTF.

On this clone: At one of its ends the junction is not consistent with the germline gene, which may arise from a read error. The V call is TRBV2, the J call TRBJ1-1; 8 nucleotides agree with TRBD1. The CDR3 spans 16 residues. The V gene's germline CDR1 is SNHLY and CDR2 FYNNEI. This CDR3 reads CASREDQTGAGTEAFF. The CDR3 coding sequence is TGTGCCAGCAGGGAAGACCAGACAGGGGCTGGGACTGAAGCTTTCTTT.

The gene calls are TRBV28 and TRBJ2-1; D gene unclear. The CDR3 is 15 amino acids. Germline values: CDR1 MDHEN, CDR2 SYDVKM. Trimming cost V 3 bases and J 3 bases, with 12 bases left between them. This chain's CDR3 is CASSLGYWGYNEQFF. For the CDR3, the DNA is TGTGCCAGCAGTTTGGGCTACTGGGGCTACAATGAGCAGTTCTTC.

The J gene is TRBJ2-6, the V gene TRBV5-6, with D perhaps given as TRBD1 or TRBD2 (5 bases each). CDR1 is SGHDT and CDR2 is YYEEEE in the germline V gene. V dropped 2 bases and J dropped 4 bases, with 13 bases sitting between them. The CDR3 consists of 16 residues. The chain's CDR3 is CASSFGWDPGANVLTF. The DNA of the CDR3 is TGTGCCAGCAGCTTCGGGTGGGACCCCGGGGCCAACGTCCTGACTTTC.

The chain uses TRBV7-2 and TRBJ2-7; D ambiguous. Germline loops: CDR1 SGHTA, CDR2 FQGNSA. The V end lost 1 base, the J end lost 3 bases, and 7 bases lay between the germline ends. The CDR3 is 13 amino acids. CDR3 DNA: TGTGCCAGCAGCTTAGATCCGGACTACGAGCAGTACTTC. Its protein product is CASSLDPDYEQYF.

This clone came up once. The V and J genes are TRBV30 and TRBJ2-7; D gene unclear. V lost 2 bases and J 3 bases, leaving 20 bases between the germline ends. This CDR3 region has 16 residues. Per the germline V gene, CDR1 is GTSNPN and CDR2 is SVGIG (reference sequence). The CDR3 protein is CAWSPPPDPWCYEQYF. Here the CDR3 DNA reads TGTGCCTGGAGTCCGCCTCCGGACCCGTGGTGCTACGAGCAGTACTTC. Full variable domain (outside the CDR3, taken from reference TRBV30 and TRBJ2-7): SQTIHQWPATLVQPVGSPLSLECTVEGTSNPNLYWYRQAAGRGLQLLFYSVGIGQISSEVPQNLSASRPQDRQFILSSKKLLLSDSGFYLCAWSPPPDPWCYEQYFGPGTRLTVT.

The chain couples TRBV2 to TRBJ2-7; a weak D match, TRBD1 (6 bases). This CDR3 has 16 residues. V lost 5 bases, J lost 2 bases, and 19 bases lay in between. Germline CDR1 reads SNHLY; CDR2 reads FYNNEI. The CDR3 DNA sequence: TGTGCCAGCAGTTCTCATACAGGGACGGGAACCTACGAGCAGTACTTC. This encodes CASSSHTGTGTYEQYF.

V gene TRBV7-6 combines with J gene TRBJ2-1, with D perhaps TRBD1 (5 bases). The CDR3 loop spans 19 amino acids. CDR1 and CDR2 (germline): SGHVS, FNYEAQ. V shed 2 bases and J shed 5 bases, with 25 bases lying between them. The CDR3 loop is CASSLTIVSLGQLHNEQFF. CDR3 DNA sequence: TGTGCCAGCAGCTTAACAATCGTTAGTCTGGGGCAGCTCCACAATGAGCAGTTCTTC.

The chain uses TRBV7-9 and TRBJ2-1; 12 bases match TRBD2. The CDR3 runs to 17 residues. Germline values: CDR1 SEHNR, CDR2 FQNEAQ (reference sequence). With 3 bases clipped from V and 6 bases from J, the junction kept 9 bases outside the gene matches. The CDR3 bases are TGTGCCAGCAGCTTCTTTCCAACTAGCGGGAGGAGCAATGAGCAGTTCTTC. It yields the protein CASSFFPTSGRSNEQFF.

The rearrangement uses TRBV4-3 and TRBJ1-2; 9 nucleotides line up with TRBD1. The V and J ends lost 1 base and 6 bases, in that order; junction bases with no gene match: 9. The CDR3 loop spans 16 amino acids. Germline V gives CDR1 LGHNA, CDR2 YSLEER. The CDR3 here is CASSQVFPRDRDGYTF. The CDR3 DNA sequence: TGCGCCAGCAGCCAAGTCTTCCCCCGGGACAGGGATGGCTACACCTTC.

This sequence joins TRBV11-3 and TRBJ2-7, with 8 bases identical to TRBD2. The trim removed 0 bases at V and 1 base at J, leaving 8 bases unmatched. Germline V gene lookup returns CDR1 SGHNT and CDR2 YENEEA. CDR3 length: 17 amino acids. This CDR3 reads CASSLDSREGPSYEQYF. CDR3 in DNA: TGTGCCAGCAGCTTAGATTCCCGGGAGGGTCCTTCCTACGAGCAGTACTTC.

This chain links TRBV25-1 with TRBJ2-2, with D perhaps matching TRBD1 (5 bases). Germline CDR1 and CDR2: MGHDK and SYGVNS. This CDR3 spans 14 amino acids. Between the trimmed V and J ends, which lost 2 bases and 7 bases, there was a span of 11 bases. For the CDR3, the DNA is TGTGCCAGCAGTGAACCCAGACAGCTCGGGGAGCTGTTTTTT. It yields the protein CASSEPRQLGELFF.

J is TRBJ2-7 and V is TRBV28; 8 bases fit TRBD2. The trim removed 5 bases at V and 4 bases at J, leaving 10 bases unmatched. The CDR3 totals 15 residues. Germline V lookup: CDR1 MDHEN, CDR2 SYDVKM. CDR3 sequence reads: CASSPRGTRRYEQYF. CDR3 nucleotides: TGTGCCAGCAGTCCACGGGGGACTAGAAGGTACGAGCAGTACTTC.

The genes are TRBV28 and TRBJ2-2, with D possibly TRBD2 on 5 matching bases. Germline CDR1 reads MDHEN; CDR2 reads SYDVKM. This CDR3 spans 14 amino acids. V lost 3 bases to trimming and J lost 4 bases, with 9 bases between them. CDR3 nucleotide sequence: TGTGCCAGCAGTTTTAGAGGGTCCACCGGGGAGCTGTTTTTT. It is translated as CASSFRGSTGELFF.

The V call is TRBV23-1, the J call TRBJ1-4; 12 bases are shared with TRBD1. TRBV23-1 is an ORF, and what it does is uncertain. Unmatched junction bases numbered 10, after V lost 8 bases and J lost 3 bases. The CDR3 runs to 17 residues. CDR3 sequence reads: CASGRAGQGAANEKLFF. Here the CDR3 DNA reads TGCGCCAGCGGCCGGGCGGGACAGGGGGCCGCTAATGAAAAACTGTTTTTT.

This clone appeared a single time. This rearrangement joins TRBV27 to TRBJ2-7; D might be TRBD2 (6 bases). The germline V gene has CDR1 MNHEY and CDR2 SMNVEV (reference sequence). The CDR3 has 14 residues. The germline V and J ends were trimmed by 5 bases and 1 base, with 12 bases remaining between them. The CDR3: CASSPGGTSYEQYF. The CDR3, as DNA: TGTGCCAGCAGTCCCGGGGGTACTTCCTACGAGCAGTACTTC.

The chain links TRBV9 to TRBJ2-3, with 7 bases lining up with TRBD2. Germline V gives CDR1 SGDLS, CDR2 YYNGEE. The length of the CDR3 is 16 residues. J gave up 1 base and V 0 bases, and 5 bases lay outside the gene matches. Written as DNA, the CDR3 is TGTGCCAGCAGCGTAGTCGGGGGGAGGCGCACAGATACGCAGTATTTT. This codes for CASSVVGGRRTDTQYF. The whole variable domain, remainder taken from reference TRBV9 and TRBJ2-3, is DSGVTQTPKHLITATGQRVTLRCSPRSGDLSVYWYQQSLDQGLQFLIQYYNGEERAKGNILERFSAQQFPDLHSELNLSSLELGDSALYFCASSVVGGRRTDTQYFGPGTRLTVL.

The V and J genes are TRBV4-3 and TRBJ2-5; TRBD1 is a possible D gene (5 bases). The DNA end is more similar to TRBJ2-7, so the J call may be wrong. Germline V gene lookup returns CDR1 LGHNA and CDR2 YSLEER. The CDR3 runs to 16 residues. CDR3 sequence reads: CASSQGWGYEPYEQYF. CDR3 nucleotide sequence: TGCGCCAGCAGCCAAGGATGGGGCTACGAACCCTACGAGCAGTACTTC.

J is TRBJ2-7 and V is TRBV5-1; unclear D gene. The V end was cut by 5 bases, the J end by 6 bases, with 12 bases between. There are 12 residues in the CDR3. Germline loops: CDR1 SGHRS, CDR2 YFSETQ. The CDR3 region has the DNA TGCGCCAGCAGGGTGAATACGGTCGAGCAGTACTTC. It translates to CASRVNTVEQYF. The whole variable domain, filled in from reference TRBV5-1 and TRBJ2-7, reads KAGVTQTPRYLIKTRGQQVTLSCSPISGHRSVSWYQQTPGQGLQFLFEYFSETQRNKGNFPGRFSGRQFSNSRSEMNVSTLELGDSALYLCASRVNTVEQYFGPGTRLTVT.

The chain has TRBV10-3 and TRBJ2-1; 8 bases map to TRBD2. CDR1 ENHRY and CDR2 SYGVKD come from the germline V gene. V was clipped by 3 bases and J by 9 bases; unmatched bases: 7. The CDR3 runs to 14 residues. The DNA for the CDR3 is TGTGCCATCAGTGAACTAGCGGACGGGGGTGAGCAGTTCTTC. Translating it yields CAISELADGGEQFF.

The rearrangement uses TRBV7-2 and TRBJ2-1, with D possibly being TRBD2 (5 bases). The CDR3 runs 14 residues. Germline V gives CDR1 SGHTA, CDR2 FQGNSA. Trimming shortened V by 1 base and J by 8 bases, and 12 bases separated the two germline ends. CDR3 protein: CASSLDLPGDEQFF. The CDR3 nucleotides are TGTGCCAGCAGCTTAGACCTCCCCGGGGATGAGCAGTTCTTC.